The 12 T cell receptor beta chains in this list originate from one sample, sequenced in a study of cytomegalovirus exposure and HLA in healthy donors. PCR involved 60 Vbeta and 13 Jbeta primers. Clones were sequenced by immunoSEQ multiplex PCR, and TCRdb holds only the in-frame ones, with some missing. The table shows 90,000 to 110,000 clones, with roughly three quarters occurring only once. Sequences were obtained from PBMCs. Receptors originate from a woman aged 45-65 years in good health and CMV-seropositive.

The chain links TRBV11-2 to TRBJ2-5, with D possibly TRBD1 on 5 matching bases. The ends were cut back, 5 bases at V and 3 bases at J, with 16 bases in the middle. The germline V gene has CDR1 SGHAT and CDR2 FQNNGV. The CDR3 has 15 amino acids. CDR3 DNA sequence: TGTGCCAGCAGCCTCCTACTGGGGCAGGAAGAGACCCAGTACTTC. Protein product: CASSLLLGQEETQYF.

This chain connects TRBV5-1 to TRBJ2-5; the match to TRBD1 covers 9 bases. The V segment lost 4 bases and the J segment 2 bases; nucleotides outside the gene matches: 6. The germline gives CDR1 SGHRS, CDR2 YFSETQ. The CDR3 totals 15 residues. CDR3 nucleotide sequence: TGCGCCAGCAGCCTCGGACAGGGGACACAAGAGACCCAGTACTTC. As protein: CASSLGQGTQETQYF.

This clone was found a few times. The CDR3 nucleotides are TGCGCCAGCAGCCAAGGACTAGATCCCACCACAGATACGCAGTATTTT. This gives the protein CASSQGLDPTTDTQYF. This rearrangement joins TRBV4-3 to TRBJ2-3; a possible D gene is TRBD2 (6 bases). Germline CDR1 reads LGHNA; CDR2 reads YSLEER. V dropped 1 base and J dropped 2 bases, with 13 bases sitting between them. This CDR3 has 16 residues.

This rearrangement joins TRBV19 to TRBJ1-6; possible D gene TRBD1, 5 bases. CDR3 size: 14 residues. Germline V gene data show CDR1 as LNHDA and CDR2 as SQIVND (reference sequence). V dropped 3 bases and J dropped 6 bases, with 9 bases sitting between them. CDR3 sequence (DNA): TGTGCCAGTAGTATCGACAGCCTTAATTCACCCCTCCACTTT. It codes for CASSIDSLNSPLHF.

In nucleotides, the CDR3 is TGTGCCAGCAGCTTACACGAGGGCAGCACAGATACGCAGTATTTT. This gives the protein CASSLHEGSTDTQYF. V is TRBV11-2 and J is TRBJ2-3; weak D call: TRBD2 (5 bases). CDR1 and CDR2 from the germline V gene are SGHAT and FQNNGV. The CDR3 loop spans 15 amino acids. Between the trimmed V and J ends, which lost 2 bases and 0 bases, there was a span of 9 bases. Combining the CDR3 with reference TRBV11-2 and TRBJ2-3 gives the whole variable domain EAGVAQSPRYKIIEKRQSVAFWCNPISGHATLYWYQQILGQGPKLLIQFQNNGVVDDSQLPKDRFSAERLKGVDSTLKIQPAKLEDSAVYLCASSLHEGSTDTQYFGPGTRLTVL.

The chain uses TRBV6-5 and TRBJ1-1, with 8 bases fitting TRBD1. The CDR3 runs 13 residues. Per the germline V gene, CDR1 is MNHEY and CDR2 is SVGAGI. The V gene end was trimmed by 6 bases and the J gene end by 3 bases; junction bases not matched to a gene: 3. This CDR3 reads CASSPDRDTEAFF. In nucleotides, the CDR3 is TGTGCCAGCAGCCCGGACAGGGACACTGAAGCTTTCTTT.

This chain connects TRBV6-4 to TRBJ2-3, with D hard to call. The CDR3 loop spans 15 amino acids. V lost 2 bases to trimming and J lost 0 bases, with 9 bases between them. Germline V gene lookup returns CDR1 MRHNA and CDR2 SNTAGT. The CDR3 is CASSDRPSSTDTQYF. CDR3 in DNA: TGTGCCAGCAGTGACCGTCCTTCTAGCACAGATACGCAGTATTTT.

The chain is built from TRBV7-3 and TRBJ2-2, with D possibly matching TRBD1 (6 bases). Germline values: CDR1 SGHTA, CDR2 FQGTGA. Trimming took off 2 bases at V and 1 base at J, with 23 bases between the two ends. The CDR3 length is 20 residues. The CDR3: CASSLPRTDPLQMNTGELFF. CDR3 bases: TGTGCCAGCAGCTTACCCAGGACAGACCCGCTCCAAATGAACACCGGGGAGCTGTTTTTT.

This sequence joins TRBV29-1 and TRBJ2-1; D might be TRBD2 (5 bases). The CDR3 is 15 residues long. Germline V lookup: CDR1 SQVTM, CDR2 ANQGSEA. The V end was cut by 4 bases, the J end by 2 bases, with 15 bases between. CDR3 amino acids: CSVAGLPPAYNEQFF. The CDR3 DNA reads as TGCAGCGTTGCTGGACTCCCCCCGGCCTACAATGAGCAGTTCTTC.

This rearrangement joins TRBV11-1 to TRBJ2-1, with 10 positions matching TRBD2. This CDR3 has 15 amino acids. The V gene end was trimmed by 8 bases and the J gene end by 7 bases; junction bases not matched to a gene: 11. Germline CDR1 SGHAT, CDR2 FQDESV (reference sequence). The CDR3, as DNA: TGTGCCAGCGTGGGTCTAGCGGGAGAAGGGAATGAGCAGTTCTTC. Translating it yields CASVGLAGEGNEQFF.

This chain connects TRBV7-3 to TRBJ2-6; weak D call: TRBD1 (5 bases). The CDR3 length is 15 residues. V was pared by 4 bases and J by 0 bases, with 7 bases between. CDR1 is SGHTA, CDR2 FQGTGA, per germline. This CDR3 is CASSSDTSGANVLTF. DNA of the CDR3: TGTGCCAGCAGCTCGGACACCTCTGGGGCCAACGTCCTGACTTTC.

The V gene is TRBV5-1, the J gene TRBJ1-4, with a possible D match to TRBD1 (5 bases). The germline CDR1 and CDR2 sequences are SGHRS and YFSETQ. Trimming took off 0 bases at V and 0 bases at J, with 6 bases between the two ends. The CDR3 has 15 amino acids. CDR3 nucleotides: TGCGCCAGCAGCTTGGGGGGGGCAACTAATGAAAAACTGTTTTTT. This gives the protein CASSLGGATNEKLFF.